The 32 T cell receptor beta chains below were found in one sample sequenced in a study of cytomegalovirus exposure and HLA in healthy donors. The PCR was carried out with 60 Vbeta primers and 13 Jbeta primers. Clones were read by immunoSEQ multiplex PCR, and TCRdb kept only the in-frame ones, dropping some. Of 190,000 or so clones in the sample, less than 90% are singletons; the top ten hold about 1.6%. The sequenced material came from PBMCs. The receptors come from a man aged 45-65 years in good health and CMV-seronegative.

The chain combines TRBV27 with TRBJ2-1; unclear D gene. Trimming left V 8 bases short and J 9 bases short, with 17 bases between. Germline V lookup: CDR1 MNHEY, CDR2 SMNVEV (reference sequence). The CDR3 spans 13 residues. The CDR3 here is CASHSPFSPEQFF. CDR3 DNA sequence: TGTGCCAGCCATTCCCCCTTTAGCCCTGAGCAGTTCTTC.

V gene TRBV7-9 combines with J gene TRBJ1-5; no clear D. CDR1 is SEHNR, CDR2 FQNEAQ, per germline (reference sequence). This CDR3 has 15 residues. Trimming left V 0 bases short and J 0 bases short, with 6 bases between. CDR3 sequence: CASSLAQYSNQPQHF. CDR3 bases: TGTGCCAGCAGCTTAGCACAGTATAGCAATCAGCCCCAGCATTTT. Full variable domain (remainder filled in from reference TRBV7-9 and TRBJ1-5): DTGVSQNPRHKITKRGQNVTFRCDPISEHNRLYWYRQTLGQGPEFLTYFQNEAQLEKSRLLSDRFSAERPKGSFSTLEIQRTEQGDSAMYLCASSLAQYSNQPQHFGDGTRLSIL.

CDR3 DNA: TGTGCCAGTAGTCCCTTTCGGAGCAATCAGCCCCAGCATTTT. Its protein is CASSPFRSNQPQHF. The V call is TRBV19, the J call TRBJ1-5; D unclear. V dropped 5 bases and J dropped 1 base, with 9 bases sitting between them. CDR1 and CDR2 from the germline V gene are LNHDA and SQIVND (reference sequence). There are 14 residues in the CDR3. Looking up the rest from reference TRBV19 and TRBJ1-5 gives the full variable domain: DGGITQSPKYLFRKEGQNVTLSCEQNLNHDAMYWYRQDPGQGLRLIYYSQIVNDFQKGDIAEGYSVSREKKESFPLTVTSAQKNPTAFYLCASSPFRSNQPQHFGDGTRLSIL.

The chain carries TRBV10-3 and TRBJ2-7, with no clear D. V dropped 4 bases and J dropped 2 bases, with 15 bases sitting between them. CDR1 and CDR2 from the germline V gene are ENHRY and SYGVKD. The length of the CDR3 is 15 residues. The CDR3: CAISVGRRTPYEQYF. In DNA form, the CDR3 reads TGTGCCATCAGTGTGGGCCGAAGAACACCCTACGAGCAGTACTTC.

The chain has TRBV7-8 and TRBJ2-7; a weak D match, TRBD2 (6 bases). V lost 5 bases and J 3 bases, leaving 17 bases between the germline ends. Germline CDR1 is SGHVS and CDR2 is FQNEAQ. There are 15 residues in the CDR3. The CDR3 here is CASSPGQAGRYEQYF. The DNA for the CDR3 is TGTGCCAGCAGCCCAGGCCAAGCGGGCCGCTACGAGCAGTACTTC.

This rearrangement joins TRBV5-6 to TRBJ2-4; 7 bases map to TRBD1. V dropped 9 bases and J dropped 6; count of bases not matched to a gene: 12. CDR1 is SGHDT and CDR2 is YYEEEE in the germline V gene. There are 14 residues in the CDR3. The DNA for the CDR3 is TGTGCCACCCGCCCGAGACAGGGCGGAAACATTCAGTACTTC. Translating gives CATRPRQGGNIQYF.

This rearrangement joins TRBV7-3 to TRBJ2-1; possibly TRBD2 for D (7 bases). Trimming took off 1 base at V and 5 bases at J, with 18 bases between the two ends. CDR1 SGHTA and CDR2 FQGTGA come from the germline V gene. The CDR3 length is 17 residues. The CDR3 DNA is TGTGCCAGCAGCTTAAGGATGGGAGGGGGTAACCACAATGAGCAGTTCTTC. Encoded protein: CASSLRMGGGNHNEQFF. The variable domain in full, completed from reference TRBV7-3 and TRBJ2-1, reads GAGVSQTPSNKVTEKGKYVELRCDPISGHTALYWYRQSLGQGPEFLIYFQGTGAADDSGLPNDRFFAVRPEGSVSTLKIQRTERGDSAVYLCASSLRMGGGNHNEQFFGPGTRLTVL.

The V and J genes are TRBV9 and TRBJ2-3, with 10 bases fitting TRBD2. The germline CDR1 and CDR2 sequences are SGDLS and YYNGEE. CDR3 length equals 16 residues. V lost 0 bases to trimming and J lost 3 bases; unmatched junction nucleotides: 4. This CDR3 reads CASSVVASGSTDTQYF. The CDR3 DNA reads as TGTGCCAGCAGCGTAGTCGCTAGCGGGAGTACAGATACGCAGTATTTT.

This sequence joins TRBV30 and TRBJ2-5, with 7 bases identical to TRBD2. The CDR3 totals 14 residues. CDR1 is GTSNPN and CDR2 is SVGIG in the germline V gene (reference sequence). The ends lost 0 bases at V and 4 bases at J; junction bases unmatched: 5. The CDR3 nucleotides are TGTGCCTGGAGTGTTAAAGGCGGGGGAGAGACCCAGTACTTC. This translates into CAWSVKGGGETQYF.

The chain combines TRBV28 with TRBJ2-7; the D gene is possibly TRBD1 (6 bases). The CDR3 contains 15 residues. V shed 4 bases and J shed 2 bases, with 15 bases lying between them. Germline CDR1 reads MDHEN; CDR2 reads SYDVKM. This chain's CDR3 is CASSSGTPEPYEQYF. Written as DNA, the CDR3 is TGTGCCAGCAGTTCCGGGACACCAGAGCCCTACGAGCAGTACTTC. The variable domain in full, completed from reference TRBV28 and TRBJ2-7, reads DVKVTQSSRYLVKRTGEKVFLECVQDMDHENMFWYRQDPGLGLRLIYFSYDVKMKEKGDIPEGYSVSREKKERFSLILESASTNQTSMYLCASSSGTPEPYEQYFGPGTRLTVT.

V is TRBV7-6 and J is TRBJ2-2; maybe TRBD2 (6 bases). Per germline, CDR1 SGHVS and CDR2 FNYEAQ. V was cut by 5 bases and J by 3 bases, with 7 bases left in between. This CDR3 spans 13 amino acids. The CDR3 bases are TGTGCCAGCAGCGGGGGGTACACCGGGGAGCTGTTTTTT. Translation gives CASSGGYTGELFF.

The J gene is TRBJ2-3, the V gene TRBV9; TRBD1 agrees at 9 bases. CDR1 and CDR2 from the germline V gene are SGDLS and YYNGEE. Unmatched junction bases numbered 17, after V lost 4 bases and J lost 2 bases. The CDR3 runs to 19 residues. DNA of the CDR3: TGTGCCAGCAGCTTGACAGGGGGGGGAGGCGAGGCACACACAGATACGCAGTATTTT. Translated, it gives CASSLTGGGGEAHTDTQYF.

This chain uses TRBV7-6 with TRBJ1-1; 8 bases fit TRBD1. The CDR3 is 15 amino acids. The trim removed 1 base at V and 4 bases at J, leaving 5 bases unmatched. Germline V gene lookup returns CDR1 SGHVS and CDR2 FNYEAQ. DNA of the CDR3: TGTGCCAGCAGCTTAGAAGGCACAGGGGGCACTGAAGCTTTCTTT. Encoded protein: CASSLEGTGGTEAFF.

This clone appeared once. V and J are TRBV19 and TRBJ2-3, with 11 bases aligning to TRBD2. The CDR3 consists of 15 residues. J lost 4 bases, V lost 4 bases, and 4 bases had no gene match. Germline assignment: CDR1 LNHDA and CDR2 SQIVND (reference sequence). The CDR3 here is CASSTLAGGSDTQYF. In DNA form, the CDR3 reads TGTGCCAGTAGTACTCTAGCGGGGGGATCAGATACGCAGTATTTT. Full variable domain (outside the CDR3, taken from reference TRBV19 and TRBJ2-3): DGGITQSPKYLFRKEGQNVTLSCEQNLNHDAMYWYRQDPGQGLRLIYYSQIVNDFQKGDIAEGYSVSREKKESFPLTVTSAQKNPTAFYLCASSTLAGGSDTQYFGPGTRLTVL.

The table lists this clone with a few counts. The chain couples TRBV5-8 to TRBJ2-2; a possible D gene is TRBD2 (5 bases). The CDR3 extends over 14 amino acids. V lost 4 bases and J lost 7, with 14 bases in between. The germline V gene encodes CDR1 SGHTS and CDR2 YDEGEE. The DNA of the CDR3 is TGTGCCAGCAGCGTCCTCACTAGAATCGGGGAGCTGTTTTTT. This sequence encodes CASSVLTRIGELFF.

The rearrangement uses TRBV7-9 and TRBJ1-6; D may be TRBD1 (6 bases). Trimming cost V 5 bases and J 9 bases, with 23 bases left between them. CDR3 length: 17 amino acids. Germline V gives CDR1 SEHNR, CDR2 FQNEAQ (reference sequence). CDR3 coding DNA: TGTGCCAGCAGCCCCCTCCGGGGGGGGGCCGTGGGTTCACCCCTCCACTTT. Translation gives CASSPLRGGAVGSPLHF.

The chain has TRBV5-4 and TRBJ2-7; 15 bases agree with TRBD2. CDR3 length equals 15 residues. CDR1 is SGHNT and CDR2 is YYREEE in the germline V gene (reference sequence). V dropped 3 bases and J dropped 4; count of bases not matched to a gene: 2. CDR3 loop: CASSSGLAGGYEQYF. DNA of the CDR3: TGTGCCAGCAGCTCGGGACTAGCGGGAGGTTACGAGCAGTACTTC.

V gene TRBV11-2 combines with J gene TRBJ2-5, with 7 bases lining up with TRBD1. V shed 4 bases, J shed 7 bases, and the junction held 12 bases outside the gene matches. The length of the CDR3 is 15 residues. The germline CDR1 and CDR2 sequences are SGHAT and FQNNGV. CDR3 amino acids: CASSSRTGVMGTQYF. Here the CDR3 DNA reads TGTGCCAGCAGCTCCCGCACAGGGGTTATGGGGACCCAGTACTTC.

The chain couples TRBV5-5 to TRBJ1-1; no firm D call. Trimming took 0 bases from V and 1 from J, leaving 16 bases between them. The CDR3 contains 17 residues. From germline, CDR1 is SGHKS and CDR2 YYEKEE (reference sequence). As DNA, the CDR3 is TGTGCCAGCAGCTTGGGCCCTACGAATGATAAGAACACTGAAGCTTTCTTT. Translation gives CASSLGPTNDKNTEAFF.

The rearrangement joins TRBV6-4 to TRBJ2-1; D ambiguous. CDR3 length: 14 amino acids. The V end lost 9 bases, the J end lost 0 bases, and 12 bases lay between the germline ends. Germline CDR1 and CDR2: MRHNA and SNTAGT. The CDR3 DNA reads TGTGCCAGATCATTCTTGAGCTCCTACAATGAGCAGTTCTTC. Its protein is CARSFLSSYNEQFF.

V is TRBV2 and J is TRBJ2-5; the D gene is possibly TRBD1 (6 bases). Germline V gene data show CDR1 as SNHLY and CDR2 as FYNNEI. The CDR3 loop spans 11 amino acids. The V gene lost 6 bases and the J gene lost 9 bases, with 11 bases spanning the gap. This CDR3 reads CASRASGAQYF. Written as DNA, the CDR3 is TGTGCCAGCAGAGCTTCAGGGGCCCAGTACTTC.

The chain links TRBV4-1 to TRBJ2-2; D is unclear. Trimming left V 1 base short and J 1 base short, with 4 bases between. Germline V lookup: CDR1 MGHRA, CDR2 YSYEKL. This CDR3 has 14 residues. The CDR3: CASSQGQNTGELFF. The CDR3 DNA follows: TGCGCCAGCAGCCAAGGACAGAACACCGGGGAGCTGTTTTTT.

This clone was counted a few times. This sequence joins TRBV6-1 and TRBJ1-5; D unresolved. Looked up from germline, CDR1 is MNHNS and CDR2 is SASEGT. The CDR3 is 15 residues long. Trimming took off 1 base at V and 5 bases at J, with 12 bases between the two ends. The CDR3, as DNA: TGTGCCAGCAGTGAAGTCGCCGGGGTTGATCAGCCCCAGCATTTT. Translating gives CASSEVAGVDQPQHF.

V usage is TRBV5-1 and J usage is TRBJ2-5; TRBD2 agrees at 8 bases. Germline V CDR1 and CDR2: SGHRS, YFSETQ. This CDR3 spans 14 amino acids. V lost 0 bases and J lost 4; bases outside the gene matches: 2. In nucleotides, the CDR3 is TGCGCCAGCAGCTTGGAGCGGGGGAGAGAGACCCAGTACTTC. This gives the protein CASSLERGRETQYF.

The V and J genes are TRBV5-6 and TRBJ1-1; TRBD1 aligns across 8 bases. The CDR3 spans 14 residues. CDR1 is SGHDT and CDR2 is YYEEEE in the germline V gene. Germline trimming cut 2 bases from V and 5 bases from J; bases unmatched to any gene: 5. In DNA form, the CDR3 reads TGTGCCAGCAGCTTCCAGGGGGCGCGAACTGAAGCTTTCTTT. The encoded protein is CASSFQGARTEAFF.

The chain combines TRBV5-1 with TRBJ2-5; 12 positions agree with TRBD2. Per germline, CDR1 SGHRS and CDR2 YFSETQ. The CDR3 length is 14 residues. Trimming removed 5 bases from V and 5 bases from J; junction bases left unmatched: 4. Here the CDR3 DNA reads TGCGCCAGCAGGACTAGCGGGGGCGGGGAGACCCAGTACTTC. Translating gives CASRTSGGGETQYF.

The chain joins TRBV19 to TRBJ2-5, with D tentatively TRBD1 (5 bases). The CDR3 contains 15 residues. Trimming left V 7 bases short and J 1 base short, with 16 bases between. Germline V gene data show CDR1 as LNHDA and CDR2 as SQIVND (reference sequence). The CDR3 here is CASKGTGTGQETQYF. In nucleotides, the CDR3 is TGTGCCAGTAAGGGAACAGGAACCGGCCAAGAGACCCAGTACTTC.

The rearrangement links TRBV5-1 to TRBJ1-6; 7 bases are shared with TRBD1. CDR1 is SGHRS and CDR2 is YFSETQ in the germline V gene. With V trimmed by 4 bases and J by 7 bases, 11 bases remained unmatched. CDR3 length: 16 amino acids. Here the CDR3 reads CASSIGQDLGNSPLHF. In DNA form, the CDR3 reads TGCGCCAGCAGCATCGGACAGGACCTAGGGAATTCACCCCTCCACTTT.

The chain joins TRBV11-1 to TRBJ1-6, with D unclear. V lost 5 bases to trimming and J lost 7 bases, with 9 bases between them. This CDR3 is built from 13 residues. Germline V lookup: CDR1 SGHAT, CDR2 FQDESV (reference sequence). CDR3 bases: TGTGCCAGCAGCCGGGATCTCAATTCACCCCTCCACTTT. This translates into CASSRDLNSPLHF.

The DNA of the CDR3 is TGTGCCAGTAGTTTGGGTTTAACTAATGTCCCTGAAGCTTTCTTT. Translation gives CASSLGLTNVPEAFF. V gene TRBV19 combines with J gene TRBJ1-1, with no clear D. The CDR3 contains 15 residues. V lost 5 bases to trimming and J lost 6 bases, with 19 bases between them. Germline V gene sequence: CDR1 LNHDA, CDR2 SQIVND (reference sequence).

The chain carries TRBV29-1 and TRBJ2-1, with 9 bases identical to TRBD2. Germline CDR1 reads SQVTM; CDR2 reads ANQGSEA. CDR3 length: 13 residues. Trimming at V came to 5 bases and at J to 8 bases, leaving 7 bases not matched to a gene. The CDR3 sequence: CSVFWRGGHEQFF. Written as DNA, the CDR3 is TGCAGCGTTTTCTGGCGGGGGGGACATGAGCAGTTCTTC.

The chain uses TRBV19 and TRBJ2-3; D perhaps matches TRBD2 (6 bases). The V end was cut by 9 bases, the J end by 0 bases, with 16 bases between. The CDR3 has 15 residues. Germline V CDR1 and CDR2: LNHDA, SQIVND (reference sequence). CDR3 sequence reads: CASTGLSASTDTQYF. The CDR3 bases are TGTGCCAGCACAGGACTATCTGCTAGCACAGATACGCAGTATTTT.